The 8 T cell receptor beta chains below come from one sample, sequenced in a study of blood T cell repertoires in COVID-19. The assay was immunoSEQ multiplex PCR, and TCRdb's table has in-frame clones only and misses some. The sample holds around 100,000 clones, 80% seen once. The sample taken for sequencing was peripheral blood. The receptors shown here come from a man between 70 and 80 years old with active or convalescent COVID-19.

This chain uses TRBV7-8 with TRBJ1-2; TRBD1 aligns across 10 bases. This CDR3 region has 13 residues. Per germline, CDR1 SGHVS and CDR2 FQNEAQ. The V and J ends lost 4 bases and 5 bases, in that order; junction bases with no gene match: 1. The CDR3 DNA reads TGTGCCAGCAGCTGGGACAGGGGATATGGCTACACCTTC. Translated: CASSWDRGYGYTF.

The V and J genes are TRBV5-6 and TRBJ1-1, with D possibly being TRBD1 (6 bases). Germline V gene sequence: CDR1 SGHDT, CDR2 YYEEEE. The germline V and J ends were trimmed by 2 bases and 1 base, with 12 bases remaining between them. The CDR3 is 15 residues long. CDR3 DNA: TGTGCCAGCAGCTTCCACCAGGGGAAGAACACTGAAGCTTTCTTT. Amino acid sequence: CASSFHQGKNTEAFF.

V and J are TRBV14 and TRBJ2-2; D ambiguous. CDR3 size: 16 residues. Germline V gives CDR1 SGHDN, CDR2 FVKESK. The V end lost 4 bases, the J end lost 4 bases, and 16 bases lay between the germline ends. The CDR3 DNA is TGTGCCAGCAGCCCATACACAGTAATGGGCACCGGGGAGCTGTTTTTT. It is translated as CASSPYTVMGTGELFF.

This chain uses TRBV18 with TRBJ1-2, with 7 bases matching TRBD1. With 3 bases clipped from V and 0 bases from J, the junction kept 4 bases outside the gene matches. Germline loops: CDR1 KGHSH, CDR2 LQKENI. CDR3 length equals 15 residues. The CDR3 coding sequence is TGTGCCAGCTCACCCGGGACAGTCCCTAACTATGGCTACACCTTC. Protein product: CASSPGTVPNYGYTF.

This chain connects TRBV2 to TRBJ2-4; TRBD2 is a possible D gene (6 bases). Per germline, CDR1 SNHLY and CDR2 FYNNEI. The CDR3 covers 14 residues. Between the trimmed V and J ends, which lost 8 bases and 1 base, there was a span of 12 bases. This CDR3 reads CASCGDLAKNIQYF. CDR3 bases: TGTGCCAGCTGTGGGGACTTGGCCAAAAACATTCAGTACTTC. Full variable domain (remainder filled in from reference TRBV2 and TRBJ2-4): EPEVTQTPSHQVTQMGQEVILRCVPISNHLYFYWYRQILGQKVEFLVSFYNNEISEKSEIFDDQFSVERPDGSNFTLKIRSTKLEDSAMYFCASCGDLAKNIQYFGAGTRLSVL.

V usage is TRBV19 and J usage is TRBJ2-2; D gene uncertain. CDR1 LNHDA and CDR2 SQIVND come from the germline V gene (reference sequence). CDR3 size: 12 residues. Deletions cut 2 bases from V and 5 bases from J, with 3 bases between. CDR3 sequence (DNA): TGTGCCAGTAGTATATATACCGGGGAGCTGTTTTTT. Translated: CASSIYTGELFF. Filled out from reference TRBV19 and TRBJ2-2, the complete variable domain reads DGGITQSPKYLFRKEGQNVTLSCEQNLNHDAMYWYRQDPGQGLRLIYYSQIVNDFQKGDIAEGYSVSREKKESFPLTVTSAQKNPTAFYLCASSIYTGELFFGEGSRLTVL.

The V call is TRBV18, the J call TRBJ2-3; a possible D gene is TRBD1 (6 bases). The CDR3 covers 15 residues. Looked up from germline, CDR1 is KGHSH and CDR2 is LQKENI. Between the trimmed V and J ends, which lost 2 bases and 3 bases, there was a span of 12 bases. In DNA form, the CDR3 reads TGTGCCAGCTCACCATTCAGGGGCCCTACAGATACGCAGTATTTT. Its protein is CASSPFRGPTDTQYF.

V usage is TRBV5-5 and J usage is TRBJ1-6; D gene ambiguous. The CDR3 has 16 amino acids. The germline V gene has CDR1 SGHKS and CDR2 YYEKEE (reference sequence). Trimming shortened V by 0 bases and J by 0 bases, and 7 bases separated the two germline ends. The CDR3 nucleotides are TGTGCCAGCAGCTTGGAAGTCAGCTCCTATAATTCACCCCTCCACTTT. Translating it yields CASSLEVSSYNSPLHF.